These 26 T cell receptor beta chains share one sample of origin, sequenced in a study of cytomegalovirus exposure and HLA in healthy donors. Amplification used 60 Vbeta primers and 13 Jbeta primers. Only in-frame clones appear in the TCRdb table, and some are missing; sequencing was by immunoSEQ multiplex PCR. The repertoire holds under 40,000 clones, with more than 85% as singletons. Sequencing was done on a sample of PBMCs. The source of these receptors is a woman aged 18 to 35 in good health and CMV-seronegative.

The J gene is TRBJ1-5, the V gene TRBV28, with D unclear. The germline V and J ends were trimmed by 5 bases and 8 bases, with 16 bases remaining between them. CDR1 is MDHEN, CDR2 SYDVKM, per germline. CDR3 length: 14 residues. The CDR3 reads CASSPEIIEKPQHF. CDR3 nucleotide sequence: TGTGCCAGCAGTCCCGAAATAATTGAGAAGCCCCAGCATTTT.

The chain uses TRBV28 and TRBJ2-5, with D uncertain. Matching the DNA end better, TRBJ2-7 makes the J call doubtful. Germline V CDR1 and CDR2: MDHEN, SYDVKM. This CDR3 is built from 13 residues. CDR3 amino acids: CASSPGGVYEQYF. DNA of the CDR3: TGTGCCAGCAGTCCCGGCGGTGTCTACGAGCAGTACTTC.

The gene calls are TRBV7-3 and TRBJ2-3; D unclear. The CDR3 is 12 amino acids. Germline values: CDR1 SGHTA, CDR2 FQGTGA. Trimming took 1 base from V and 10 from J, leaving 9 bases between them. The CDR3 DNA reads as TGTGCCAGCAGCTTAAATTACTCTCCGCAGTATTTT. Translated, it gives CASSLNYSPQYF.

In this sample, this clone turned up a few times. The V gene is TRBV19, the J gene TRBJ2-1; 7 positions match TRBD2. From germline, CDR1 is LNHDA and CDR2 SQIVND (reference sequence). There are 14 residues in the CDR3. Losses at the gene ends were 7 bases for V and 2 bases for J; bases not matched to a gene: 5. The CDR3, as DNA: TGTGCCAGTATGGAGGGAGGGCCCTACAATGAGCAGTTCTTC. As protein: CASMEGGPYNEQFF.

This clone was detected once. The CDR3 DNA sequence: TGTGCCAGTAGTGCTGCCGGGAACTACGAGCAGTACTTC. This gives the protein CASSAAGNYEQYF. This chain links TRBV19 with TRBJ2-7, with D possibly matching TRBD2 (5 bases). The CDR3 runs 13 residues. Germline-derived CDR1 and CDR2 are LNHDA and SQIVND (reference sequence). Trimming left V 5 bases short and J 3 bases short, with 11 bases between.

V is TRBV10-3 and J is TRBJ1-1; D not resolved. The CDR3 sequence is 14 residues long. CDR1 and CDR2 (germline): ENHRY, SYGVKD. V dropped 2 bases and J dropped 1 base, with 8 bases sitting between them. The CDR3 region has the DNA TGTGCCATCAGTGAGATAAATAAGAACACTGAAGCTTTCTTT. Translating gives CAISEINKNTEAFF.

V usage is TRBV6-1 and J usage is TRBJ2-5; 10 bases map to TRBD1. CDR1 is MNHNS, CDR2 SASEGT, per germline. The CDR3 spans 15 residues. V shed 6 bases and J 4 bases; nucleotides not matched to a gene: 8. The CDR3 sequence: CASRERQGAPETQYF. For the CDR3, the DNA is TGTGCCAGCAGGGAGAGACAGGGGGCACCAGAGACCCAGTACTTC.

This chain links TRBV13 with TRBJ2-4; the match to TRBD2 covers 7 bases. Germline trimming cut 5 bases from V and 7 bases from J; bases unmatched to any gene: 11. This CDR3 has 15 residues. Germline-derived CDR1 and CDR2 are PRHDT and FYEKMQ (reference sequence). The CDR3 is CASSHTAGVRNIQYF. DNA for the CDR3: TGTGCCAGCAGCCACACGGCGGGGGTCAGGAACATTCAGTACTTC.

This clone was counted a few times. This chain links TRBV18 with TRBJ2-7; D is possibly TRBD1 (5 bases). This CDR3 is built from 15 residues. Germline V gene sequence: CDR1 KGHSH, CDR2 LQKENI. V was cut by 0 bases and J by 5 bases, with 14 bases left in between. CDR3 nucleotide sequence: TGTGCCAGCTCACCACCAGGGCAGGGTTTCCACGAGCAGTACTTC. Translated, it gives CASSPPGQGFHEQYF.

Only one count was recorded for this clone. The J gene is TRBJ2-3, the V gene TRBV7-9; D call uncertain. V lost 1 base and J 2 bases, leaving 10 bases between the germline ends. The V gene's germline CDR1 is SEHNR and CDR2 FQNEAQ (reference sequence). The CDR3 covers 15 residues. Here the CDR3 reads CASSLGVRYTDTQYF. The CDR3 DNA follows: TGTGCCAGCAGCTTAGGTGTCAGATACACAGATACGCAGTATTTT.

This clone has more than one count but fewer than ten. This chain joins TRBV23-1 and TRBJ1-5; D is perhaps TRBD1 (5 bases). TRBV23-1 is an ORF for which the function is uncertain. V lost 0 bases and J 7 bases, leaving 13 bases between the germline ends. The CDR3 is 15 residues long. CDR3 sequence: CASSQSEGAEQPQHF. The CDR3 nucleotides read TGCGCCAGCAGTCAATCGGAAGGGGCTGAGCAGCCCCAGCATTTT.

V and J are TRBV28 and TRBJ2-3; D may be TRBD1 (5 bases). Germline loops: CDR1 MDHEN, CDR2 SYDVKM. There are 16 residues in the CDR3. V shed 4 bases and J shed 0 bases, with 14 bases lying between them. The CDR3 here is CASSWGIGPSTDTQYF. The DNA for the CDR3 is TGTGCCAGCAGTTGGGGCATCGGACCTAGCACAGATACGCAGTATTTT.

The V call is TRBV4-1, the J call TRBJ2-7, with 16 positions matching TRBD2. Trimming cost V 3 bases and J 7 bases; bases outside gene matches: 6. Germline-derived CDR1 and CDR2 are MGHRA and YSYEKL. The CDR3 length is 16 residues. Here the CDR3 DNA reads TGCGCCAGCAGCCAGGGACTAGCGGGAGGGATTCGGGAGCAGTACTTC. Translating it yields CASSQGLAGGIREQYF.

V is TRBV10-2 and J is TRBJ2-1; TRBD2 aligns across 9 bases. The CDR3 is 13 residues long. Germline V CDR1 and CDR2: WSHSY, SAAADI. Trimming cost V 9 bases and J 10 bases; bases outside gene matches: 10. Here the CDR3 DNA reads TGCGCCAGTCGGCTAGCGGGACTTTCGGAGCAGTTCTTC. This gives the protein CASRLAGLSEQFF.

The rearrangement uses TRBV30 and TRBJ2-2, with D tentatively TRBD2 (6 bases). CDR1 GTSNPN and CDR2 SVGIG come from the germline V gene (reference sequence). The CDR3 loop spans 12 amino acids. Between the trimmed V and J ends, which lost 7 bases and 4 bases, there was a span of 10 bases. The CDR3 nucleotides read TGTGCCTTTGCGGGGAGCACCGGGGAGCTGTTTTTT. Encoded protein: CAFAGSTGELFF. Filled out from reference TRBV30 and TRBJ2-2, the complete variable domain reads SQTIHQWPATLVQPVGSPLSLECTVEGTSNPNLYWYRQAAGRGLQLLFYSVGIGQISSEVPQNLSASRPQDRQFILSSKKLLLSDSGFYLCAFAGSTGELFFGEGSRLTVL.

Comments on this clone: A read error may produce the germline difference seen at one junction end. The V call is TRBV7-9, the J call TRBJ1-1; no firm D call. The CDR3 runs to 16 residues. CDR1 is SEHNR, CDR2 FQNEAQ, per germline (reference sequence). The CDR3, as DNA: TGTTCCAGCAGCTTAGAAAGAGTCCTTTTGAACACTGAAGCTTTCTTT. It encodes CSSSLERVLLNTEAFF.

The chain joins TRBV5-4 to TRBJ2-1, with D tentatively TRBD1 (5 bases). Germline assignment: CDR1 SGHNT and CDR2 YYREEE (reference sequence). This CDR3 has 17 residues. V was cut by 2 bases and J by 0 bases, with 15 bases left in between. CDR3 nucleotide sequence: TGTGCCAGCAGCTTCTCGGTGGGGCCGAGCTCCTACAATGAGCAGTTCTTC. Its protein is CASSFSVGPSSYNEQFF.

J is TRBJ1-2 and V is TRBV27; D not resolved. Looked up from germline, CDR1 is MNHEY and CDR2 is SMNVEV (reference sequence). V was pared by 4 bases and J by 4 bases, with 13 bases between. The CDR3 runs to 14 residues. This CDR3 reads CASSSLSQAYGYTF. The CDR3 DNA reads TGTGCCAGCAGTTCCCTGTCGCAGGCCTATGGCTACACCTTC.

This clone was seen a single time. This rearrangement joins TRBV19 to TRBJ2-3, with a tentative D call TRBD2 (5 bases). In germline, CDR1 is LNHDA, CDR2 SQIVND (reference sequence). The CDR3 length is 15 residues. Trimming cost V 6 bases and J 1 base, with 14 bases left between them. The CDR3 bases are TGTGCCAGTAGACCCGGGGATAGAGGCACAGATACGCAGTATTTT. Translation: CASRPGDRGTDTQYF. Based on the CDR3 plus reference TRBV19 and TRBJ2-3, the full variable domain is DGGITQSPKYLFRKEGQNVTLSCEQNLNHDAMYWYRQDPGQGLRLIYYSQIVNDFQKGDIAEGYSVSREKKESFPLTVTSAQKNPTAFYLCASRPGDRGTDTQYFGPGTRLTVL.

CDR3 bases: TGTGCCAGTAGTCCGAGGAGGGCGGGTGACGTGCAGCCCCAGCATTTT. It encodes CASSPRRAGDVQPQHF. This sequence joins TRBV19 and TRBJ1-5; D remains ambiguous. Trimming removed 5 bases from V and 7 bases from J, with 21 bases in between. The CDR3 spans 16 residues. Germline CDR1 reads LNHDA; CDR2 reads SQIVND (reference sequence).

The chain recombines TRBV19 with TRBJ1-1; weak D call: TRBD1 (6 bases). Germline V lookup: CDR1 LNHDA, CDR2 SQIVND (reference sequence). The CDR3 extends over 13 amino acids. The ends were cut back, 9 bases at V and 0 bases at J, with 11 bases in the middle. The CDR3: CASRGQLNTEAFF. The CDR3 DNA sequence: TGTGCCAGCCGGGGACAACTGAACACTGAAGCTTTCTTT.

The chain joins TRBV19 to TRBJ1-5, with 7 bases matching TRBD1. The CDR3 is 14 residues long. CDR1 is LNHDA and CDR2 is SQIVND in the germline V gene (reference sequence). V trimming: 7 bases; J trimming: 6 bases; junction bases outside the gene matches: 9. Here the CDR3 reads CASKTGAGSQPQHF. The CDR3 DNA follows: TGTGCCAGTAAAACAGGGGCGGGGAGTCAGCCCCAGCATTTT.

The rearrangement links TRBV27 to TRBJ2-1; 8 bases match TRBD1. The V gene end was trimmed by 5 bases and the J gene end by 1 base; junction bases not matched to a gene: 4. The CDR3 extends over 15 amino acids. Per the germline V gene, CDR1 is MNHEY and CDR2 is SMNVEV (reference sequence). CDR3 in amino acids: CASSVDRGSYNEQFF. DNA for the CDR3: TGTGCCAGCAGTGTCGACAGGGGATCCTACAATGAGCAGTTCTTC.

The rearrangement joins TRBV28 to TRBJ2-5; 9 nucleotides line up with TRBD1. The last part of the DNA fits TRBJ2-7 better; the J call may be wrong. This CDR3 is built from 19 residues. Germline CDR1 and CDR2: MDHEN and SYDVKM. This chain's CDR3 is CASSLSLVWGQGLRYEQYF. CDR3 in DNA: TGTGCCAGCAGTTTATCTTTAGTTTGGGGACAGGGATTGCGGTACGAGCAGTACTTC.

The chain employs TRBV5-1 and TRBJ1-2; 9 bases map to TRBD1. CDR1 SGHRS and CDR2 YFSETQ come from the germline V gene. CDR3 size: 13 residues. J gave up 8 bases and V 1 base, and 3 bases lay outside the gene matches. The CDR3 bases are TGCGCCAGCAGCTTGTACAGGGGGCAAGGCTACACCTTC. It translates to CASSLYRGQGYTF.

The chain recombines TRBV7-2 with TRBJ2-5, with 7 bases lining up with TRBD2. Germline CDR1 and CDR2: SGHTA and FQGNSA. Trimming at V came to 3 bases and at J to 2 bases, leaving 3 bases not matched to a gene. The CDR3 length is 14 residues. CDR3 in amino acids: CASSLREGQETQYF. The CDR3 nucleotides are TGTGCCAGCAGCTTGAGGGAGGGTCAAGAGACCCAGTACTTC.